A selection of T cell receptor beta chains follows, all from one sample in a study of blood T cells in healthy people across ages. TCRdb recomputed calls from the 5' RACE reads with MiXCR, one row per CDR3 protein. The sample contains around 900,000 distinct CDR3 sequences, about 51% of which appear only once. Sequencing was performed on blood. The receptor set was obtained from a woman aged 55 to 70 in good health. The CDR3 runs from the conserved cysteine through the conserved F or W. A D gene is named only where the DNA matches it firmly. Clone size appears in some rows only: once, few, many, or a class for an expanded clone.

J | size | D | V | length | CDR3 | DNA
TRBJ1-5 | NA | TRBD1 | TRBV4-2 | 14 | CASSRTGANQPQHF | TGTGCCAGCAGCCGGACAGGGGCCAATCAGCCCCAGCATTTT
TRBJ2-7 | NA | TRBD1 | TRBV18 | 16 | CASSPLMGQQSNEQYF | TGTGCCAGCTCACCACTCATGGGACAGCAAAGCAACGAGCAGTACTTC
TRBJ2-1 | NA | TRBD2 | TRBV5-1 | 15 | CASSFGTSGIHEQFF | TGCGCCAGCAGCTTCGGGACTAGCGGGATTCATGAGCAGTTCTTC
TRBJ2-4 | once | NA | TRBV2 | 15 | CASRGRGAAKNIQYF | TGTGCCAGCAGAGGCAGGGGCGCCGCCAAAAACATTCAGTACTTC
TRBJ2-1 | NA | NA | TRBV5-1 | 15 | CASTGQFGTNNEQFF | TGCGCCAGCACCGGACAGTTTGGGACGAACAATGAGCAGTTCTTC
TRBJ2-7 | few | TRBD2 | TRBV7-2 | 15 | CASSRPSGRNYEQYF | TGTGCCAGCAGCAGACCTAGCGGGAGGAACTACGAGCAGTACTTC
TRBJ2-7 | NA | NA | TRBV7-9 | 13 | CASRQGQNNEQYF | TGTGCCAGCAGACAGGGACAAAACAATGAGCAGTACTTC
TRBJ2-3 | NA | TRBD2 | TRBV3-1 | 16 | CASSQLLAGAFDTQYF | TGTGCCAGCAGCCAACTACTAGCGGGAGCGTTTGATACGCAGTATTTT
TRBJ2-1 | few | NA | TRBV3-1 | 15 | CASSQDLGSYNEQFF | TGTGCCAGCAGCCAAGATCTCGGGAGCTACAATGAGCAGTTCTTC
TRBJ1-2 | once | NA | TRBV20-1 | 12 | CSARLSGDGYTF | TGCAGTGCTAGATTATCGGGGGATGGCTACACCTTC
TRBJ2-3 | NA | NA | TRBV29-1 | 13 | CSVARDEADTQYF | TGCAGCGTAGCCAGGGACGAGGCAGATACGCAGTATTTT
TRBJ2-3 | NA | TRBD2 | TRBV11-2 | 16 | CASSPKGLAGTDTQYF | TGTGCCAGCAGCCCTAAGGGGCTAGCGGGGACAGATACGCAGTATTTT
TRBJ2-2 | NA | NA | TRBV10-2 | 15 | CASSESNPKTGELFF | TGCGCCAGCAGTGAGTCGAACCCAAAAACCGGGGAGCTGTTTTTT
TRBJ2-7 | few | TRBD2 | TRBV29-1 | 14 | CSAAGTSGSYEQYF | TGCAGCGCCGCGGGGACTAGCGGCTCCTACGAGCAGTACTTC
TRBJ1-4 | NA | NA | TRBV12-3/TRBV12-4 | 14 | CASSPPGQNEKLFF | TGTGCCAGCAGTCCCCCGGGTCAGAATGAAAAACTGTTTTTT
TRBJ2-1 | NA | NA | TRBV28 | 13 | CATQRGTHNEQFF | TGTGCCACCCAGAGGGGGACCCACAATGAGCAGTTCTTC
TRBJ1-5 | NA | NA | TRBV10-3 | 13 | CAISTKGNQPQHF | TGTGCCATCAGTACTAAGGGGAACCAGCCCCAGCATTTT
TRBJ2-5 | NA | NA | TRBV2 | 14 | CASMTLTVRETQYF | TGTGCCAGCATGACTCTGACAGTTCGGGAGACCCAGTACTTC
TRBJ2-7 | once | TRBD2 | TRBV28 | 15 | CASSSWTSYPSEQYF | TGTGCCAGCAGTTCGTGGACTAGCTATCCCTCGGAGCAGTACTTC
TRBJ2-1 | NA | TRBD2 | TRBV4-2 | 16 | CASSQDLVAGGNEQFF | TGTGCCAGCAGCCAAGATTTAGTAGCGGGAGGAAATGAGCAGTTCTTC
TRBJ1-2 | NA | TRBD1 | TRBV29-1 | 15 | CSANAEQGLGYGYTF | TGCAGCGCTAACGCCGAACAGGGGCTAGGCTATGGCTACACCTTC
TRBJ2-6 | NA | TRBD1 | TRBV24-1 | 15 | CATRQGAVGANVLTF | TGTGCCACTAGACAGGGGGCCGTTGGGGCCAACGTCCTGACTTTC
TRBJ1-2 | few | NA | TRBV29-1 | 13 | CSVEVGAGPHHTF | TGCAGCGTTGAAGTCGGGGCAGGTCCTCACCACACCTTC
TRBJ2-5 | NA | NA | TRBV11-3 | 15 | CASSLGSTREETQYF | TGTGCCAGCAGCTTAGGGTCTACGAGAGAGGAGACCCAGTACTTC
TRBJ2-3 | NA | TRBD2 | TRBV6-2/TRBV6-3 | 16 | CASSYQASGSKDTQYF | TGTGCCAGCAGTTACCAGGCTAGCGGGAGTAAAGATACGCAGTATTTT
TRBJ2-7 | many | TRBD1 | TRBV29-1 | 11 | CSVGTGGEQYF | TGCAGCGTTGGGACAGGTGGCGAGCAGTACTTC
TRBJ2-7 | NA | TRBD2 | TRBV7-9 | 18 | CASSLVPGTSGREYEQYF | TGTGCCAGCAGCTTAGTCCCCGGGACTAGCGGGAGGGAGTACGAGCAGTACTTC
TRBJ2-1 | NA | NA | TRBV7-9 | 12 | CASSLVFPEQFF | TGTGCCAGCAGCTTAGTTTTTCCAGAGCAGTTCTTC
TRBJ2-5 | few | NA | TRBV4-2 | 14 | CASSRPLDGETQYF | TGTGCCAGCAGCCGGCCCTTGGACGGAGAGACCCAGTACTTC
TRBJ2-7 | NA | NA | TRBV4-2 | 14 | CASSQGQGDYEQYF | TGTGCCAGCAGCCAAGGCCAGGGCGACTACGAGCAGTACTTC
TRBJ1-2 | NA | NA | TRBV30 | 11 | CAWSVGVRNTF | TGTGCCTGGAGTGTCGGGGTTAGGAACACCTTC
TRBJ2-1 | NA | NA | TRBV2 | 14 | CASGWGKSYNEQFF | TGCGCCAGCGGGTGGGGGAAGTCCTACAATGAGCAGTTCTTC
TRBJ1-2 | few | TRBD1 | TRBV7-2 | 13 | CASSRDRNYGYTF | TGTGCCAGCAGTAGGGACAGAAACTATGGCTACACCTTC
TRBJ2-6 | once | NA | TRBV12-3/TRBV12-4 | 18 | CASSLYVGRGPGANVLTF | TGTGCCAGCAGTTTATATGTCGGCCGGGGGCCTGGGGCCAACGTCCTGACTTTC
TRBJ2-6 | few | NA | TRBV27 | 15 | CASSSALTGANVLTF | TGTGCCAGCAGTTCGGCCCTTACTGGGGCCAACGTCCTGACTTTC
TRBJ1-1 | NA | NA | TRBV6-2/TRBV6-3 | 13 | CASSYLGTTEAFF | TGTGCCAGCAGTTACCTGGGTACCACTGAAGCTTTCTTT
TRBJ2-5 | few | NA | TRBV4-1 | 16 | CASSQVRGMGLETQYF | TGCGCCAGCAGCCAAGTGCGAGGGATGGGGTTGGAGACCCAGTACTTC
TRBJ2-7 | once | NA | TRBV18 | 13 | CASSRGATYEQYF | TGTGCCAGCTCACGTGGGGCAACCTACGAGCAGTACTTC
TRBJ2-1 | NA | NA | TRBV28 | 12 | CASSLVGGQQFF | TGTGCCAGCAGTTTAGTCGGAGGACAGCAGTTCTTC
TRBJ2-6 | NA | NA | TRBV21-1 | 16 | CASSKAEGNGANVLTF | TGTGCCAGCAGCAAGGCCGAAGGGAATGGGGCCAACGTCCTGACTTTC
TRBJ1-5 | NA | NA | TRBV20-1 | 14 | CSARAGGPNQPQHF | TGCAGTGCTAGAGCGGGGGGGCCCAATCAGCCCCAGCATTTT
TRBJ2-7 | NA | NA | TRBV30 | 12 | CAWSVDLLAQYF | TGTGCCTGGAGTGTCGATCTCCTGGCACAGTACTTC
TRBJ2-7 | NA | NA | TRBV6-2/TRBV6-3 | 14 | CASSRAGSTYEQYF | TGTGCCAGCAGCCGGGCAGGAAGCACCTACGAGCAGTACTTC
TRBJ2-7 | NA | NA | TRBV24-1 | 15 | CATSEGRYDINEQYF | TGTGCCACCAGTGAGGGACGGTATGATATTAACGAGCAGTACTTC
TRBJ1-2 | NA | NA | TRBV10-2 | 19 | CASSRPPGQGIKANYGYTF | TGCGCCAGCAGCCGACCCCCAGGGCAGGGGATTAAAGCTAACTATGGCTACACCTTC